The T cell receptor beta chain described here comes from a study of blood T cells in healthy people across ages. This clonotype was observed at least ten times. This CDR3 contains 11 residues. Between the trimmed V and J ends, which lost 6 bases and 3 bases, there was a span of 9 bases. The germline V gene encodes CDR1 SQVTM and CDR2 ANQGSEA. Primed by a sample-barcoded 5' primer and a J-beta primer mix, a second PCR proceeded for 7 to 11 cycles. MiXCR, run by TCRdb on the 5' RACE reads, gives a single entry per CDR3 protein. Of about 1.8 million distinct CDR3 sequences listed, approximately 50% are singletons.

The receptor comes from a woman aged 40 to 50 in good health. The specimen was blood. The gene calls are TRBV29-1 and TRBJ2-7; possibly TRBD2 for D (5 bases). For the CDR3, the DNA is TGCAGCGTGGGGAGAGACTACGAGCAGTACTTC. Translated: CSVGRDYEQYF.